The clone carrying this T cell receptor beta chain appeared a single time. Its antigen remains unidentified. This entry belongs to a study of T cells in narcolepsy. Findings and limits, study-wide: Autoreactive HCRT-specific and TRIB2-specific clonotypes were marked in same-patient CSF-versus-blood CD4+ comparisons.

The CDR3 extends over 17 amino acids. Per germline, CDR1 SGHDT and CDR2 YYEEEE. V dropped 4 bases and J dropped 5 bases, with 22 bases sitting between them. Only in-frame clones appear in the TCRdb table, and some are missing; sequencing was by immunoSEQ multiplex PCR. The sample lists about 40,000 clones, 88% occurring once. The sample consisted of CD45RA- memory CD4+ T cells from PBMCs. This sequence was found in a human donor with narcolepsy. The V gene is TRBV5-6, the J gene TRBJ2-1, with D perhaps TRBD2 (5 bases). This CDR3 is CASSTQPPQRVNNEQFF. As DNA, the CDR3 is TGTGCCAGCAGCACGCAACCCCCACAGAGGGTTAACAATGAGCAGTTCTTC.